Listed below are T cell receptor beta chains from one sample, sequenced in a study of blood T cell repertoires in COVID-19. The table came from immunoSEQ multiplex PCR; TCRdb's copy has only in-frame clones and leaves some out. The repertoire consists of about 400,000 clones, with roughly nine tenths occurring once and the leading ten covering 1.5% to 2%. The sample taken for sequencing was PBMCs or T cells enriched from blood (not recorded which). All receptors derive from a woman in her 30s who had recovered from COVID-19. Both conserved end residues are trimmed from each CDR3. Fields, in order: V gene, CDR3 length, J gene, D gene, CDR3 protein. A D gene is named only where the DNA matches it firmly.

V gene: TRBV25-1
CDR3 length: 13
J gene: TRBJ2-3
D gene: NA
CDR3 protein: ASSEFRGSADTQY

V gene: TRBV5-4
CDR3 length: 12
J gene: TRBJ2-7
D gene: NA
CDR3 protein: ASSPGPGVYEQY

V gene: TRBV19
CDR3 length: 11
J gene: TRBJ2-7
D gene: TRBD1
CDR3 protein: ASRGQGIYEQY

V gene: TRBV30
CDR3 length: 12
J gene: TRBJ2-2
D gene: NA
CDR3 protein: AWVGDLPTGELF

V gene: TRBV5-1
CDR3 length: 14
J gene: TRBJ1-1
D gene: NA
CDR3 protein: ASSLRAGTSDTEAF

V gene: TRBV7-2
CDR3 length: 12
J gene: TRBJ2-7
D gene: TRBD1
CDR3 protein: ASSEGQAYYEQY

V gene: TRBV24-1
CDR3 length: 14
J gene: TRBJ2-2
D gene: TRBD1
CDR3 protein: ATSTTGYPATGELF

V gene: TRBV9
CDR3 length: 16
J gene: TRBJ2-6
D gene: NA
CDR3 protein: ASSVGSGRRSGANVLT

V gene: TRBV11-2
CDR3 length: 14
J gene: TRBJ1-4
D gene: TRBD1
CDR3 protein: ASRKTPGQGNEKLF

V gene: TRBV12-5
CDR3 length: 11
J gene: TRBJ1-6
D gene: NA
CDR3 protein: ASGSQGYSPLH

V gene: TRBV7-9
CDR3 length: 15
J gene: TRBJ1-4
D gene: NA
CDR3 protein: ASSQTQGLATNEKLF

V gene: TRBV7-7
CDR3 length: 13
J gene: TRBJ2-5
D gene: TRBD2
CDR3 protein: ASSLAGQLPETQY

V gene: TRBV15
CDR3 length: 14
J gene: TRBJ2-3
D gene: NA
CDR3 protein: ATSRVRGTIPDTQY

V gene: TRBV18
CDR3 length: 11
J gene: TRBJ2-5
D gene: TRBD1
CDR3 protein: ASSPEGARTQY

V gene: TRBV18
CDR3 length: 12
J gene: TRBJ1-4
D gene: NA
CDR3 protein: ASSPGGLGEKLF

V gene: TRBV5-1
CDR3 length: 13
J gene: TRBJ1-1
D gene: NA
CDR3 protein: ASSSFPTVGTEAF

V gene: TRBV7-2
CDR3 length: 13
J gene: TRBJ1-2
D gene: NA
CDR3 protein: ASSLGSLGSYGYT

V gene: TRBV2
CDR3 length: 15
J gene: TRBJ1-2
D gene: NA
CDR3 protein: ASSQTPDPGVDYGYT

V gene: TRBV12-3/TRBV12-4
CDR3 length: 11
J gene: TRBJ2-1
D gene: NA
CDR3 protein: ASNLGTIGEQF

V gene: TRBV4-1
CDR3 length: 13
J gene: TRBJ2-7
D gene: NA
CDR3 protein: ASSQRDLLAYEQY

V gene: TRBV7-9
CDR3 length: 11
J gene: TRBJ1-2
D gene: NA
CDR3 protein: ASSSDLRGGYT

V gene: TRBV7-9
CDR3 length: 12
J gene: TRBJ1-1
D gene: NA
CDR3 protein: ASIRTGMNTEAF

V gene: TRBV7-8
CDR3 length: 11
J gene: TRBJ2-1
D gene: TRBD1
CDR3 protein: ASSRDRYNEQF

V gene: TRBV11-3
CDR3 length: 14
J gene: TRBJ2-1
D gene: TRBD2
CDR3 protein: ASSSPPGTSGGKQF

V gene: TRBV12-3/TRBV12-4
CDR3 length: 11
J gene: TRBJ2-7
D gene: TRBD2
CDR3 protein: ASRLAGGHEQY

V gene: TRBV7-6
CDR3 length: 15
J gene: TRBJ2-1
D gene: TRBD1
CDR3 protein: ASSLVRGGNGYNEQF

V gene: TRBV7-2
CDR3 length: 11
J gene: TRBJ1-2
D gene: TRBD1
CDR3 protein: ASSSRGVGGYT

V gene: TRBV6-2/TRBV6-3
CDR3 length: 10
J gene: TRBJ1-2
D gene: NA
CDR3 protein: ASSLDSYGYT